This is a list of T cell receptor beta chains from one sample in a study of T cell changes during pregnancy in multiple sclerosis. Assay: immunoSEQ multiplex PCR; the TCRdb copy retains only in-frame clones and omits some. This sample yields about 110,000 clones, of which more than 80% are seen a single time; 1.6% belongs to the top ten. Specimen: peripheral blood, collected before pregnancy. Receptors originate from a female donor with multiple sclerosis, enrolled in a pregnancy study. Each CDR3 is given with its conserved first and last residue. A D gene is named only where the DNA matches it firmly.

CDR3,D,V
CAWTDSSGNTIYF,.,TRBV30
CASSFGTGTIYEQYF,TRBD1,TRBV6-5
CASSPQGAPQQYF,.,TRBV21-1
CASSLYSGTDTQYF,.,TRBV7-8
CASSRQGGGYNSPLHF,TRBD1,TRBV7-9
CASSLGGAHGYTF,TRBD1,TRBV28
CASSRGQRYTEAFF,TRBD1,TRBV5-1
CASSLGGVNEQFF,.,TRBV11-3
CASSQEPSGSNEQFF,TRBD2,TRBV4-2
CSVLTLSSYNEQFF,.,TRBV29-1
CASSAPGQAGTEAFF,TRBD1,TRBV9
CASSYVRDQVNEQFF,.,TRBV6-5
CASSLQGTSGSLRNEQFF,TRBD2,TRBV11-2
CASSEARAGTGYTF,.,TRBV2
CASSARDRGYEQYF,TRBD1,TRBV2
CASSHPAGETDTQYF,.,TRBV21-1
CASSSHSLPNEKLFF,.,TRBV5-1
CASSQAWLAGGPRNEQYF,TRBD2,TRBV4-1
CASSPGRRYTF,.,TRBV27
CASRETGLRGAFF,TRBD1,TRBV28
CASSPGTAVYYGYTF,TRBD1,TRBV5-5
CASSTLQGLRQPQHF,TRBD1,TRBV27
CASSQKFGTGTYEQYF,TRBD1,TRBV5-1
CASSQPTSGQFYEQYF,TRBD2,TRBV4-1
CASSRDTGPYEQYF,.,TRBV25-1
CASRDAGNGYTF,.,TRBV27
CASSLGTGAGNSPLHF,TRBD1,TRBV7-6
CASSLPDRVSTEAFF,TRBD1,TRBV7-3
CASSSWRQGQSGANVLTF,TRBD1,TRBV7-8
CASSEPLATETQYF,.,TRBV6-1
CASSRGRHNQETQYF,TRBD2,TRBV28
CASSETSGTYNEQFF,TRBD2,TRBV6-4